This T cell receptor (beta chain) was captured in a study of early T cells in non-severe SARS-CoV-2 infection. V gave up 4 bases and J gave up 1 base, with 7 bases separating them. From germline, CDR1 is SNHLY and CDR2 FYNNEI. This CDR3 spans 13 amino acids. The TCR library protocol attached unique molecular identifiers to the individual cDNA molecules. One entry per CDR3 protein results from TCRdb running MiXCR on the 5' RACE reads. This table has about 61,000 distinct CDR3 sequences, about 12% appearing once. The table lists this clonotype with a few counts. This material consisted of whole blood, taken at baseline. The V and J genes are TRBV2 and TRBJ1-1; D is possibly TRBD1 (5 bases). The TCR sequence derives from an adult who was a healthcare worker with PCR-confirmed SARS-CoV-2 infection or an uninfected control (not recorded which). The donor label of this sample is uncertain. CDR3 sequence reads: CASSGGRNTEAFF. CDR3 nucleotide sequence: TGTGCCAGCAGTGGGGGACGGAACACTGAAGCTTTCTTT.